This entry features one T cell receptor (beta chain) sequence. Its antigen is not identified. The CDR3 extends over 18 amino acids. V lost 5 bases and J lost 0; bases outside the gene matches: 9. The V gene's germline CDR1 is MNHEY and CDR2 SMNVEV (reference sequence). The data were obtained in a study of shared clonotypes between healthy human individuals. Findings of the study overall: In general, naive subsets displayed greater estimated richness than memory subsets did. The study found 4.5% to 5% of naive CD4 clonotypes shared across several donors. Sequencing of the sorted subsets was shown by rarefaction to be incomplete despite large depth.

Around 200 ng DNA, tens of thousands of T cell genomes, went into each sorted-subset replicate PCR. The repertoire was sequenced with immunoSEQ multiplex PCR; TCRdb's copy has only in-frame clones and lacks some. The table includes about 2.3 million clones, just under 95% detected once. Source material: naive CD4+ T cells from PBMCs. Stated subset: CD45RA+ positively selected. The chain uses TRBV27 and TRBJ2-5, with 13 positions matching TRBD2. The origin of this receptor is a man between 18 and 35 years old in good health. Some clones in this sample may be carry-over from other donors' samples. This chain's CDR3 is CASSIRGLAGRYQETQYF. The CDR3 DNA follows: TGTGCCAGCAGTATTAGGGGACTAGCGGGAAGATACCAAGAGACCCAGTACTTC.